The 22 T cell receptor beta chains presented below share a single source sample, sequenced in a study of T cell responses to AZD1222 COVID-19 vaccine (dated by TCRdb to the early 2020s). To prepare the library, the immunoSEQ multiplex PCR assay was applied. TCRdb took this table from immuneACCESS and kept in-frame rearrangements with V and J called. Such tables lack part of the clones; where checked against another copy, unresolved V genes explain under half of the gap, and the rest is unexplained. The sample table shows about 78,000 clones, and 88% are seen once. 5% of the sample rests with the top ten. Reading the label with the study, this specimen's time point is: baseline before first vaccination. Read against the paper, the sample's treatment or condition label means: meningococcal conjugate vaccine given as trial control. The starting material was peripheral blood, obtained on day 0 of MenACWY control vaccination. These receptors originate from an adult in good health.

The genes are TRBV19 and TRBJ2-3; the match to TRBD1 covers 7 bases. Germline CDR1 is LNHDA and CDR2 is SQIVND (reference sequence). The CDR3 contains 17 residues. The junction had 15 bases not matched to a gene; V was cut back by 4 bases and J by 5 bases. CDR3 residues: CASSTLDRVASGDTQYF. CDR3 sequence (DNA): TGTGCCAGTAGTACTTTAGACAGGGTCGCCTCTGGAGATACGCAGTATTTT.

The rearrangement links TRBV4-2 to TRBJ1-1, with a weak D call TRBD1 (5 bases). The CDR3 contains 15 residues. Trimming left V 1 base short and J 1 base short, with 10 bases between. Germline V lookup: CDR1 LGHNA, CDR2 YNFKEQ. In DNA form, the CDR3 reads TGTGCCAGCAGCCAAGGGGGACGGTGGAACACTGAAGCTTTCTTT. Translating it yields CASSQGGRWNTEAFF.

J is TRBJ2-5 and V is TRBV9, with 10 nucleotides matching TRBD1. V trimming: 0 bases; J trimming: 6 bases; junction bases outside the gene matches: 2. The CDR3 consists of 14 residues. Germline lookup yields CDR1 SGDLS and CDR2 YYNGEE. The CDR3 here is CASSVATGGQTQYF. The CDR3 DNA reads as TGTGCCAGCAGCGTAGCGACAGGGGGCCAGACCCAGTACTTC.

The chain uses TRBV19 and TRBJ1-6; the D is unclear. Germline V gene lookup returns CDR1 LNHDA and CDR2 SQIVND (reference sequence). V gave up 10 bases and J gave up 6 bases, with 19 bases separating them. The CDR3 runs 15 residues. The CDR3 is CATKVGVRANSPLHF. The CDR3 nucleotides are TGTGCCACAAAAGTCGGAGTAAGAGCTAATTCACCCCTCCACTTT.

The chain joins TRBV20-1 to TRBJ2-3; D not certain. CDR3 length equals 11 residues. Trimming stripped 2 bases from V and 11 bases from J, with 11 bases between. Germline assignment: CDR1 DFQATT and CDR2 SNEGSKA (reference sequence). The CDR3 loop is CSARPASWQYF. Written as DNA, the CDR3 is TGCAGTGCTAGACCTGCCTCTTGGCAGTATTTT.

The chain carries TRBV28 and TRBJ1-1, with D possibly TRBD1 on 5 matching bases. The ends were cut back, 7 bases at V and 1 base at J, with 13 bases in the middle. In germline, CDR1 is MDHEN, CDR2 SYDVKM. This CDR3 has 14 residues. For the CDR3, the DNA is TGTGCCAGCAAGCAGGGTGGATCGAACACTGAAGCTTTCTTT. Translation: CASKQGGSNTEAFF.

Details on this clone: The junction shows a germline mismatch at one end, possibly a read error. This chain's CDR3 is CAGSPSGQNTQYF. The CDR3 coding sequence is TGTGCCGGCAGCCCCTCGGGACAGAATACGCAGTATTTT. The rearrangement joins TRBV7-9 to TRBJ2-3; 7 nucleotides align to TRBD1. The CDR3 extends over 13 amino acids. CDR1 is SEHNR and CDR2 is FQNEAQ in the germline V gene (reference sequence).

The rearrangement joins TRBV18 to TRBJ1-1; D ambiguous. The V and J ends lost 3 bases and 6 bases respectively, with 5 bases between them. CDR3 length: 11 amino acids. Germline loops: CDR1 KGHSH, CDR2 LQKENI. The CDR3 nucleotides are TGTGCCAGCTCACCCCTCGCTGAAGCTTTCTTT. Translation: CASSPLAEAFF.

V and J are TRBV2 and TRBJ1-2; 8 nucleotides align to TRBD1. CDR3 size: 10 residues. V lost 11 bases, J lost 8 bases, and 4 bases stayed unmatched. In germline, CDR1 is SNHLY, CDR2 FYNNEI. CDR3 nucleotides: TGTGCCGGACAGGGAGGGGGCTACACCTTC. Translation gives CAGQGGGYTF. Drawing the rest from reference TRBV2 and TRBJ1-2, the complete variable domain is EPEVTQTPSHQVTQMGQEVILRCVPISNHLYFYWYRQILGQKVEFLVSFYNNEISEKSEIFDDQFSVERPDGSNFTLKIRSTKLEDSAMYFCAGQGGGYTFGSGTRLTVV.

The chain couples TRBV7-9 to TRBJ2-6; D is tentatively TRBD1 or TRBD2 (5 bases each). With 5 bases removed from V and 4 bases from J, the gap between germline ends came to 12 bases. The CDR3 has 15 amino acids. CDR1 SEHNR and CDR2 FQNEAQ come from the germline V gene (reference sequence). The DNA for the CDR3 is TGTGCCAGCAGCAAGGGGACCCCCGGGGCCAACGTCCTGACTTTC. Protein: CASSKGTPGANVLTF.

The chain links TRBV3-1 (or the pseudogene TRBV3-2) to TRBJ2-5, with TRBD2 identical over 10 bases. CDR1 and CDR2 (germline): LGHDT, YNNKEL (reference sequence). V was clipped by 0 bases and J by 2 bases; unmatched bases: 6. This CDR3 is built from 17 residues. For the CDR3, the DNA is TGTGCCAGCAGCCAAGATGGGCTAGCGGGGGTTCAAGAGACCCAGTACTTC. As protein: CASSQDGLAGVQETQYF.

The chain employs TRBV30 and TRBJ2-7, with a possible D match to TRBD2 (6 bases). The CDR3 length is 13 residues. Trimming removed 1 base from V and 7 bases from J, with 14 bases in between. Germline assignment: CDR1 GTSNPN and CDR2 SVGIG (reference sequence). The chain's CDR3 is CAWSGTNLGEQYF. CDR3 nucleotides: TGTGCCTGGAGTGGGACTAATTTGGGGGAGCAGTACTTC.

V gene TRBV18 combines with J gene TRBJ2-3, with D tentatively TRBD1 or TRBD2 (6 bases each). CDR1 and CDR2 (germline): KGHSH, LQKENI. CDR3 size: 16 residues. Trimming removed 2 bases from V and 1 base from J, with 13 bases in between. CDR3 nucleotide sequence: TGTGCCAGCTCACCATGGCCAGGGGAGGGCACAGATACGCAGTATTTT. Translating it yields CASSPWPGEGTDTQYF.

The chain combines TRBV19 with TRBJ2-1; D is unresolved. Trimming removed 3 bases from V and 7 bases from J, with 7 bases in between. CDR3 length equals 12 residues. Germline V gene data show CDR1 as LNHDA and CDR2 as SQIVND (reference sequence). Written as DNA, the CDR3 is TGTGCCAGTAGTATTTTGGCTAATGAGCAGTTCTTC. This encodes CASSILANEQFF.

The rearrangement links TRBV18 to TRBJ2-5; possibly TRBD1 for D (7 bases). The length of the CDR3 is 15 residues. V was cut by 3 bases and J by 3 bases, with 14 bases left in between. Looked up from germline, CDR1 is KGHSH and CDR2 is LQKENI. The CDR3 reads CASSPNQGGEETQYF. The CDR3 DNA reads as TGTGCCAGCTCACCGAACCAGGGGGGCGAAGAGACCCAGTACTTC.

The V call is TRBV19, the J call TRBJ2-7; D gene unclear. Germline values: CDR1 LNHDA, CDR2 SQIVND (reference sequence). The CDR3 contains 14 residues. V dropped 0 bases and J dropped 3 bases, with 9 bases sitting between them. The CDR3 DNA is TGTGCCAGTAGTATAGAATCCCCACTCTACGAGCAGTACTTC. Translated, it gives CASSIESPLYEQYF.

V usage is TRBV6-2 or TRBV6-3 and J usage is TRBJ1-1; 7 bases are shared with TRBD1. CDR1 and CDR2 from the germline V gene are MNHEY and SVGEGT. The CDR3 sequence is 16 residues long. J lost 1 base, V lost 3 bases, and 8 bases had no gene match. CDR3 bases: TGTGCCAGCAGTTATCGGACGGGGACAGAGAACACTGAAGCTTTCTTT. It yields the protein CASSYRTGTENTEAFF.

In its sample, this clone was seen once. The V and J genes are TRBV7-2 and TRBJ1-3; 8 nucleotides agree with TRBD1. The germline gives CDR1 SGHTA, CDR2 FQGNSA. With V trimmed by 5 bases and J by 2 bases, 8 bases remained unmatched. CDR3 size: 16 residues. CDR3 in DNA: TGTGCCAGCAGCCAACAGGGGGGATCGACTGGAAACACCATATATTTT. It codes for CASSQQGGSTGNTIYF.

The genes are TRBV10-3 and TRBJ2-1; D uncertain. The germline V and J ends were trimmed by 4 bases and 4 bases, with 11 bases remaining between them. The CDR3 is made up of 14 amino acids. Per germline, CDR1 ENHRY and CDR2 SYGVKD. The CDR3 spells CAISAPSGYNEQFF. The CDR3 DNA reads TGTGCCATCAGTGCCCCCTCGGGTTACAATGAGCAGTTCTTC.

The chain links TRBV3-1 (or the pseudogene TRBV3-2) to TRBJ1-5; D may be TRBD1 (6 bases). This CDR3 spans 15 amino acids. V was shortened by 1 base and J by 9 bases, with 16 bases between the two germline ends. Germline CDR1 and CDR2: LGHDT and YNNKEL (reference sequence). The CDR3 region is CASSQGLRGYRPQHF. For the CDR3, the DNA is TGTGCCAGCAGCCAAGGTCTCAGGGGATATCGGCCCCAGCATTTT.

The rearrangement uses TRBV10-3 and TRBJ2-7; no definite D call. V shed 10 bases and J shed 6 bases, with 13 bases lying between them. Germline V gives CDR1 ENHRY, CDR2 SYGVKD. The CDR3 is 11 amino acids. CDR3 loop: CATQEEGEQYF. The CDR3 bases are TGTGCCACCCAAGAGGAAGGCGAGCAGTACTTC.

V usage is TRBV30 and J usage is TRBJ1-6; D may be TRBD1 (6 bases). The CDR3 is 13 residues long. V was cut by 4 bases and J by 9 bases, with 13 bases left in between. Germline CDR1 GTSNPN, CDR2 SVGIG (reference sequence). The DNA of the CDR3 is TGTGCCTGGAAGAAGGGGGAGAGTTCACCCCTCCACTTT. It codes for CAWKKGESSPLHF.